This T cell receptor (beta chain) came from a study of blood T cell repertoires in COVID-19. Germline trimming cut 3 bases from V and 0 bases from J; bases unmatched to any gene: 5. Germline-derived CDR1 and CDR2 are LGHNA and YSLEER. This CDR3 spans 15 amino acids. This table comes from immunoSEQ multiplex PCR, and its TCRdb copy is limited to in-frame clones, with some not included. Among some 160,000 clones, 65% to 90% were seen once, and the ten largest hold less than 2%. This receptor was taken from a human donor in a cohort sampled during active COVID-19. Source material: peripheral blood. The V call is TRBV4-3, the J call TRBJ2-7; 7 bases align to TRBD1. DNA for the CDR3: TGCGCCAGCAGCCAGTCCGGGGACAGCTCCTACGAGCAGTACTTC. Its protein is CASSQSGDSSYEQYF.